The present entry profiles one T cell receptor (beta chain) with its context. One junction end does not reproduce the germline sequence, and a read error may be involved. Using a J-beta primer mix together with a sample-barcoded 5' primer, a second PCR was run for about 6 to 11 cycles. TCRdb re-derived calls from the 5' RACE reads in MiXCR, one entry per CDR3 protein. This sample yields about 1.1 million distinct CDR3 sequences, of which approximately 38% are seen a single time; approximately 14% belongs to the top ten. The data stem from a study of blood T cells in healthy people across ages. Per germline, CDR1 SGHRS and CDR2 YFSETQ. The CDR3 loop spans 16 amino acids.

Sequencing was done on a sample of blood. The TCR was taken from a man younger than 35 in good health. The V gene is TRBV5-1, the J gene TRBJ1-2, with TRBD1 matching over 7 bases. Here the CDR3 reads CANSLDPTGSNYGYTF. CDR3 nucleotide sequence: TGCGCCAACAGCTTAGACCCGACAGGGAGCAACTATGGCTACACCTTC. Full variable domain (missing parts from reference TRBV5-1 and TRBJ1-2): KAGVTQTPRYLIKTRGQQVTLSCSPISGHRSVSWYQQTPGQGLQFLFEYFSETQRNKGNFPGRFSGRQFSNSRSEMNVSTLELGDSALYLCANSLDPTGSNYGYTFGSGTRLTVV.